This T cell receptor beta chain was obtained from a study of human T cells and chemical hapten exposure. Individual cDNA molecules (in the library) carried attached unique molecular identifiers. TCRdb redid the calling of the RACE reads with MiXCR, one entry per CDR3 protein. The repertoire holds under 200,000 distinct CDR3 sequences, with under 35% as singletons. The study's findings and limits: Sensitization with DPC brought no change to TCRs above 1 in 1000 in frequency.

Turning to this clonotype: No antigen is known for it.

Time point here: pre-sensitization, week 0. Stated treatment: therapeutic diphenylcyclopropenone sensitization with weekly scalp DPC. The ends were cut back, 5 bases at V and 0 bases at J, with 10 bases in the middle. The CDR3 runs 14 residues. Per germline, CDR1 MNHEY and CDR2 SVGEGT. This sample comprised whole blood, obtained in connection with sensitization to the hapten diphenylcyclopropenone (DPC). The V call is TRBV6-2 or TRBV6-3, the J call TRBJ1-1; the D is unclear. The TCR originated in a woman aged 25-40 years with alopecia areata. Some clones in this sample may be carry-over from other donors' samples. This CDR3 is CASSGGGLNTEAFF. Here the CDR3 DNA reads TGTGCCAGCAGTGGAGGAGGGCTGAACACTGAAGCTTTCTTT.